This T cell receptor beta chain was recovered during a study of T cell responses to AZD1222 COVID-19 vaccine. Notes on the study in general: Spike-specific TCR breadth and depth both grew after two AZD1222 doses. Unmutated variant regions reportedly attract nearly half of all spike-specific TCRs.

The CDR3 has 16 amino acids. From germline, CDR1 is MNHNS and CDR2 SASEGT. The V gene end was trimmed by 4 bases and the J gene end by 2 bases; junction bases not matched to a gene: 7. Concerning this clone itself: Its antigen is unidentified.

Produced via immunoSEQ multiplex PCR; TCRdb's table is partial and in-frame only. Of about 160,000 clones listed, about 89% were seen once; the top ten hold about 3.8%. The gene calls are TRBV6-1 and TRBJ2-1, with 8 bases matching TRBD2. This clonotype was obtained from an adult who received the AZD1222 COVID-19 vaccine. Specimen: peripheral blood, collected 28 days after the second AZD1222 dose. The CDR3 loop is CASSVAGLAPYNEQFF. Written as DNA, the CDR3 is TGTGCCAGCAGTGTCGCAGGACTAGCACCCTACAATGAGCAGTTCTTC.